This TCR beta chain was identified in a study of post-analysis software for immune sequencing data. Study details: The study covered relapsing-remitting, secondary progressive and progressive-relapsing courses of multiple sclerosis. Regarding the study as a whole: The study found significantly lower normalized Chao1 diversity in multiple sclerosis patients than in controls. Co-batched samples clustered tightly together by F measure. A handful of TRBV segments were significantly more frequent in patients than in controls. TRBV5-6, TRBV5-1 and TRBV20-1 were among these segments.

The ends lost 0 bases at V and 9 bases at J; junction bases unmatched: 6. Germline CDR1 SGHVS, CDR2 FNYEAQ. The CDR3 runs to 15 residues. Every TCR beta cDNA library bore unique molecular identifiers. A population of roughly 0.95 to 10 million T cells gave rise to roughly 0.5 million cDNA molecules. One entry per CDR3 protein results from TCRdb running MiXCR on the PCR reads. Altogether about 770,000 distinct CDR3 sequences are present, around 46% being singletons, with the ten largest covering 4.9%. A few counts support this clonotype. Its antigen is undetermined. The chain is built from TRBV7-6 and TRBJ2-1; 9 nucleotides match TRBD2. Sequencing was done on a sample of blood. The source is a girl aged 5-17 years with multiple sclerosis. The CDR3 reads CASSLAGGRAGEQFF. The CDR3 DNA reads TGTGCCAGCAGCTTAGCCGGCGGGAGGGCCGGTGAGCAGTTCTTC.